This T cell receptor (beta chain) was documented in a study of high-grade serous ovarian cancer treatment subgroups. Study-wide results and caveats: Bulk tumor TCR sequencing gave no spatial information. Same-patient tumor repertoires overlapped at about 0.095 to 0.79; different patients barely overlapped. CDR1 and CDR2 were left unanalyzed; analyses focused on CDR3. Higher neoantigen levels went with greater TCR clonal relatedness.

Data came from immunoSEQ multiplex PCR; TCRdb stores just in-frame clones and leaves some out. This repertoire shows thousands of clones, around 79% found once; its top ten account for about 6.3%. With regard to this clone: What it binds is not known.

This CDR3 has 15 residues. Trimming took 0 bases from V and 3 from J, leaving 10 bases between them. Germline V CDR1 and CDR2: SGHAT, FQNNGV. Tumor tissue was taken before any definitive surgery or chemotherapy was given. This sequence joins TRBV11-2 and TRBJ2-3; the D gene is possibly TRBD2 (6 bases). This receptor was identified in a human donor with high-grade serous ovarian cancer. Material: tumor tissue. CDR3 nucleotide sequence: TGTGCCAGCAGCTTAGAGGAGGGAACAACAGATACGCAGTATTTT. The encoded protein is CASSLEEGTTDTQYF.